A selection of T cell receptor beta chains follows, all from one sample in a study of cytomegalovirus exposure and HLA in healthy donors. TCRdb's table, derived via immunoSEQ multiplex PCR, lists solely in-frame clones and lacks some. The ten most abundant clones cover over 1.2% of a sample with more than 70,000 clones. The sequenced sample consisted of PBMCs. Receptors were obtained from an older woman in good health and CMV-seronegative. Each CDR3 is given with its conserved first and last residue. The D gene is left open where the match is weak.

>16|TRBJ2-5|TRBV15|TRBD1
CATSRDQDRKGETQYF
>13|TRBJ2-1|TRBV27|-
CASNFGAGNEQFF
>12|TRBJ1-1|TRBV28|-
CASRTVNTEAFF
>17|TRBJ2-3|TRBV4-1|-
CASSQVVNLGGQDTQYF
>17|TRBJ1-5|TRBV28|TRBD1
CASSLDRDLQSNQPQHF
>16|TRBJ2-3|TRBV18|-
CASSPSNRAQADTQYF
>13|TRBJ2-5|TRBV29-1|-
CSVSRGAGETQYF
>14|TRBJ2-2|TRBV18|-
CASSPRTDTGELFF
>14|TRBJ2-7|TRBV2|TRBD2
CASNSGGGAYEQYF
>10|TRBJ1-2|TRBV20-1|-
CSASTDGYTF
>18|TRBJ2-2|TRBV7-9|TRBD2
CASSLRAGGLLNTGELFF
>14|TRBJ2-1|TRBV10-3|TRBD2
CAISVREGDDEQFF
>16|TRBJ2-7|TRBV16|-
CASSPQGNVGSYEQYF
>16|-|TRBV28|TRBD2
CASSLFGLAGAHEQYF
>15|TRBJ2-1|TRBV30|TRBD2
CACIRIAGAYNEQFF
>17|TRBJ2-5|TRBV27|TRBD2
CASSLLPTSGYQETQYF
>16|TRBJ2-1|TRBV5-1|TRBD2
CASSLVASGGESEQFF
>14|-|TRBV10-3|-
CAISGTTWGLEQYF
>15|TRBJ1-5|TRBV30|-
CAWSRCRQSNQPQHF
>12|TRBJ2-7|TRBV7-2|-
CASSQGGYEQYF
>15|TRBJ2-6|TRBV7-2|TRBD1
CASSPQGSGANVLTF
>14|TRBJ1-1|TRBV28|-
CASSLIGGSTEAFF
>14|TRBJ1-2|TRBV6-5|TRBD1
CASSYLGQNYGYTF
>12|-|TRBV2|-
CASSDEYYEQYF
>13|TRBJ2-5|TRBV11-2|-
CASSFNIQETQYF
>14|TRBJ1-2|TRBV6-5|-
CASSYDYRDRGYTF
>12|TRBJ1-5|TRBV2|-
CASSVLNQPQHF
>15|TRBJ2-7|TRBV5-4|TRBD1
CASSWGQGPLYEQYF
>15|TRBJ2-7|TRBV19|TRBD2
CASSRAGGSSYEQYF
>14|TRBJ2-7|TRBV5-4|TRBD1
CASSGGQGRSEQYF
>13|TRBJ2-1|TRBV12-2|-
CASRSQRSDEQFF
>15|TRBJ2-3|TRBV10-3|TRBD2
CATQPSSGRSNTQYF
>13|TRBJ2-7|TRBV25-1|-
CASSDSLGVKQYF
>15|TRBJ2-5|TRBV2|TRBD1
CASSIDRGRPETQYF
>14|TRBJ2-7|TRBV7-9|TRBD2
CASSPSGRASEQYF
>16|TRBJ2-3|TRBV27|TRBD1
CASRLGQGVGTDTQYF
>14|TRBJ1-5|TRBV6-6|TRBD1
CASTRGDRVQPQHF
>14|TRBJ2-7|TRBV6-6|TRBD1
CASSFGQGFYEQYF
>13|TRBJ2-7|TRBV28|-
CASSQDSFYGQYF
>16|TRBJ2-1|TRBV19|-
CASSIVTGLSSNEQFF
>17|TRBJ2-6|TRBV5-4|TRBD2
CASSLGLADSGANVLTF
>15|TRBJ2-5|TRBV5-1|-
CASSSSGKKAETQYF
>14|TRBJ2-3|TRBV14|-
CASSQDFEGDTQYF
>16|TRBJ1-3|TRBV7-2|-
CASSLSAGNLRNTIYF
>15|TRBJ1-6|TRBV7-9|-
CASSSRQENNSPLHF
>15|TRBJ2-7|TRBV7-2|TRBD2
CASSLASGSFYEQYF
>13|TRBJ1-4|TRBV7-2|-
CASSPGAAEKLFF
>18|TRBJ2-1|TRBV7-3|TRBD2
CASSLVAPGLAGPNEQFF
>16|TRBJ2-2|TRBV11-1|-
CASSSNGQWSTGELFF
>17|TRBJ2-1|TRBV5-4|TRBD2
CASSLAGSGRNYNEQFF
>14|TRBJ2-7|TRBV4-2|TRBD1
CASSPWDSSYEQYF
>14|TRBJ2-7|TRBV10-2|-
CASSVTDSTYEQYF